What follows is one T cell receptor beta chain and its context. This clonotype has at least ten counts. Its antigen remains undetermined. No per-base quality is available; no much larger clone lies one base away. Reading the label with the study, this specimen's time point is: newly diagnosed GD, antithyroid drugs for less than 3 months. For both TCR sequencing and RNA sequencing, RNA was extracted from PBMCs using TRIzol. Graves' disease was diagnosed according to American Thyroid Association guidelines. The patients came from an endocrinology department in Xi'an, China. From each patient, roughly 9 milliliters of peripheral blood was collected into an EDTA anticoagulant tube. Ficoll Paque Plus density gradient separation was used to isolate PBMCs, and no further T cell sorting was performed. An Agilent 2100 Bioanalyzer and agarose gel were used to check RNA quality, and a NanoDrop 2000 was used to measure RNA concentration.

This specimen comes from a study of regulatory T cells in long-lasting Graves disease (dated by TCRdb to the early 2020s). Broadly, across the study: Antithyroid drugs had been taken for less than 3 months by newly diagnosed Graves' disease patients. Patients with persistent Graves' disease were compared with patients with newly diagnosed Graves' disease using TCR sequencing and RNA sequencing of peripheral blood. TCR sequencing covered around 13 persistent and roughly 20 newly diagnosed Graves' disease patients, some 35 samples in total. The study was conducted in China and was registered as a clinical trial.

Preparation of the library involved multiplex PCR. Sequencer: Illumina HiSeq 4000. To build TCR beta libraries, CDR3 regions were amplified by Arm-PCR using iRepertoire HTBI primers. Gel purification was performed on PCR products prior to sequencing. On the authors' methods: Gene usage analysis of CDR3 amino acid clonotypes used the approximately 62 TRBV and fewer than 15 TRBJ segments found across samples. COPE and FqMerger were used to merge the filtered high-quality paired reads into contigs. BLAST was used to align contigs to IMGT TRBV, TRBD and TRBJ reference genes, with CDR3 defined following IMGT. Highly expanded clones were defined as clonotypes with a frequency above 0.1%. Repertoire diversity was measured by Shannon entropy, and V-J evenness by the Gini coefficient. A clonotype found in more than one individual was treated as public. TCRdb itself trimmed the public reads at Q25 with fastp, ran MiXCR and retained productive beta chains. Entries that share a CDR3 protein sequence are merged under the most common genes and DNA. These V and J calls originate from TCRdb's pipeline instead of the authors' own analysis. This sample gives approximately 400,000 distinct CDR3 sequences in total; just under 15% of them show up just once. 16% of the sample comes from the top ten.

The germline ends are 13 bases apart after V is trimmed by 4 bases and J by 0 bases. Measured from the cysteine to the phenylalanine, the CDR3 is 16 residues long. Of the read, only the CDR3 DNA is kept; its 48 bases are in frame from base 1. CDR1 and CDR2 (MGHDK, SYGVNS) derive from the germline V gene. General study outcomes and caveats: Peripheral blood alone was examined, since thyroid tissue, which constituted the primary lesion, could not be accessed. Lower TCR Shannon entropy and fewer highly expanded clones were observed in persistent Graves' disease patients than in newly diagnosed patients, which suggested clonal expansion. Persistent patients shared more public clonotypes among themselves (approximately 2,500) than newly diagnosed patients did (about 900). TRBV28, TRBJ1-2 and TRBJ2-5 were preferentially used in persistent disease, while TRBV20-1 and TRBJ2-1 were favored in newly diagnosed disease. The authors noted that the small sample size was a limitation that may lower accuracy. Only the TCR beta chain was sequenced and analyzed.

Separately, the same data were catalogued under a study of T cells in Graves' hyperthyroidism and ophthalmopathy. According to the second study: Stable Graves' hyperthyroidism was defined as no progression to ophthalmopathy during 18 months of follow-up. Hyperthyroidism patients were aged 18 to 65 years and newly diagnosed, with disease duration of less than 2 months. Exclusion was applied to patients with uncontrolled infections, other autoimmune diseases, pregnancy or lactation. Diagnoses relied on clinical symptoms, serum thyroxine and TRAb, thyroid ultrasound and orbital computed tomography. The TCR CDR3 was subjected to a first round of RT-PCR using the HTBI primer set and the Qiagen OneStep RT-PCR kit. Most expanded thyroid clonotypes (frequency above 0.001) were also detected in blood, suggesting blood repertoires may reflect thyroid immune responses. Ophthalmopathy was separated from stable hyperthyroidism by a 13 V-J signature model, with around 90% sensitivity and about 81% specificity obtained in cross-validation and 80%/75% obtained in testing. In validation, progression to ophthalmopathy was predicted by the model with about 70% sensitivity and roughly 76% specificity, a median of roughly 6 months before onset. A discovery cohort of about a hundred patients, roughly 45 with Graves' ophthalmopathy and 57 with stable Graves' hyperthyroidism, was used to find distinguishing TCR V-J signatures. An independent validation cohort of fewer than 20 hyperthyroidism patients and 17 patients who later progressed to ophthalmopathy tested prospective prediction of ophthalmopathy. The 95 to 100 discovery patients were randomly divided into training and test sets at a 7:3 ratio. Thyroid tissue and blood T-cell repertoires from six Graves' hyperthyroidism patients were also compared in the study. After blood sampling, hyperthyroidism patients were treated with methimazole at a starting dose of 30 mg daily, and ophthalmopathy patients were treated with high-dose intravenous methylprednisolone. Libraries were constructed in a second round of multiplex PCR, after which size selection and purification were performed. Libraries were sequenced paired-end with 100 bp reads on an Illumina HiSeq2000. SOAPnuke was used to process the raw data, throwing out any read that contained adapters or uncalled bases, had a mean Phred below 15, or lacked an exact constant-primer or identifier match. COPE v1.2.5 was used to merge high-quality paired reads, and clonotypes were defined as unique nucleotide sequences. MiTCR v1.1 was used to align clonotypes to the IMGT TRBV, TRBD and TRBJ reference segments. The analysis included only V-J combinations with a frequency above 0.0001, which together covered 99% to 99.2% of the repertoires. The TCS score was defined as F50 (clonal expansion) divided by E x V (chaos), with BLOSUM62-based TCRdist calculated between CDR3 peptides within each V-J. Welch's t-statistics and random forest reduced some 510 V-J features to about 12, which were used in a naive Bayes classifier (R e1071). No statistical method was used to set the sample size in advance, and investigators knew the group allocation. TCR Vbeta CDR3 sequencing of 140 or so peripheral blood samples (approximately 44 ophthalmopathy, under 80 hyperthyroidism and about 17 progressor patients) is reported in the paper.

Sequenced material: peripheral blood mononuclear cells (PBMCs), taken at new diagnosis, from a patient treated with antithyroid drugs. This chain joins TRBV25-1 to TRBJ2-4, with the D gene possibly TRBD1 or TRBD2, each one fitting 6 bases. The sequence was obtained from a woman aged 25 to 39 with Graves disease. Donor details come from another sample of the same person, matched by shared clones. Read as DNA, the sequence is TGTGCCAGCAGTGTTGGGGGGCTACTAGCCAAAAACATTCAGTACTTC. Translated, it gives CASSVGGLLAKNIQYF.